This T cell receptor beta chain came from a study of T cells in Graves' hyperthyroidism and ophthalmopathy. The overall study: At initial diagnosis, before any treatment had begun, peripheral blood was obtained.

CDR1 SNHLY and CDR2 FYNNEI come from the germline V gene. V was trimmed by 8 bases and J by 2 bases, leaving 14 bases between them. The CDR3 has 14 amino acids. This clonotype was picked up many times. Patients with uncontrolled infections, other autoimmune diseases, pregnancy or lactation were excluded. Fresh peripheral blood, 8 to 10 ml of it, supplied the PBMCs. Amplification targeted TCR beta CDR3 regions from RNA transcripts. During a first-round RT-PCR of the TCR CDR3, the HTBI primer set was used. TCRdb redid the calling of the multiplex PCR reads with MiXCR, one entry per CDR3 protein. This table has about 300,000 distinct CDR3 sequences, roughly a fifth appearing once.

Material: blood. This sequence joins TRBV2 and TRBJ2-3, with D possibly being TRBD1 (6 bases). This TCR derives from a man aged 50-60 years with Graves' ophthalmopathy. CDR3 protein: CASSPGAITDTQYF. In DNA form, the CDR3 reads TGTGCCAGCTCCCCAGGGGCGATCACAGATACGCAGTATTTT.